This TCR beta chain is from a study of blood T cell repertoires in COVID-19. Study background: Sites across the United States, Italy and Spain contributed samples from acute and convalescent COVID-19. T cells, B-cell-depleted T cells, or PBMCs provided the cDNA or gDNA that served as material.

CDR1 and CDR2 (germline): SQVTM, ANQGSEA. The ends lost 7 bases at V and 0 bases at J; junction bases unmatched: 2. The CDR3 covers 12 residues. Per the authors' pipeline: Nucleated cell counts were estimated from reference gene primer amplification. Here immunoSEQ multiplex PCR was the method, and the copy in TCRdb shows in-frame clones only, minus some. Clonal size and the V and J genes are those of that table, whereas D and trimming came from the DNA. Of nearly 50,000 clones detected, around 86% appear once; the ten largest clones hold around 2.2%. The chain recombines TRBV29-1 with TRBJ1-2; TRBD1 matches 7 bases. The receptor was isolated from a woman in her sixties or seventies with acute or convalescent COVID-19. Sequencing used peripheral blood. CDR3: CSGGQANYGYTF. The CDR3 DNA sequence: TGCAGCGGAGGACAGGCTAACTATGGCTACACCTTC.